One and the same sample provided the 27 T cell receptor beta chains below, sequenced in a study of blood T cell repertoires in COVID-19. The data were produced by immunoSEQ multiplex PCR, yet TCRdb's version contains in-frame clones alone and is incomplete. The sample carries some 210,000 clones, approximately 78% recorded once. The source material was PBMCs or T cells enriched from blood (not recorded which). The receptors were sampled from a man in his forties who had recovered from COVID-19.

The chain has TRBV27 and TRBJ1-3, with D unclear. This CDR3 comprises 13 residues. Per the germline V gene, CDR1 is MNHEY and CDR2 is SMNVEV (reference sequence). V was clipped by 5 bases and J by 0 bases, with 5 bases between them. CDR3 in amino acids: CASSPSSGNTIYF. The CDR3 nucleotides read TGTGCCAGCAGTCCTTCCTCTGGAAACACCATATATTTT.

The chain employs TRBV13 and TRBJ2-7, with D possibly matching TRBD1 (5 bases). The CDR3 contains 14 residues. CDR1 is PRHDT and CDR2 is FYEKMQ in the germline V gene (reference sequence). V was pared by 4 bases and J by 0 bases, with 10 bases between. Here the CDR3 reads CASSSQTASYEQYF. CDR3 nucleotide sequence: TGTGCCAGCAGCTCGCAGACAGCCTCCTACGAGCAGTACTTC.

This clone was recorded once. The chain recombines TRBV24-1 with TRBJ2-5, with TRBD1 matching over 8 bases. The length of the CDR3 is 17 residues. The V segment lost 1 base and the J segment 5 bases; nucleotides outside the gene matches: 11. Germline lookup yields CDR1 KGHDR and CDR2 SFDVKD. For the CDR3, the DNA is TGTGCCACCAGTGATTTAGGGGAGACAGGGGCATCGGAGACCCAGTACTTC. This sequence encodes CATSDLGETGASETQYF.

The chain couples TRBV3-1 (or the pseudogene TRBV3-2) to TRBJ1-2; the match to TRBD1 covers 10 bases. The CDR3 spans 16 residues. Germline CDR1 and CDR2: LGHDT and YNNKEL (reference sequence). Germline trimming cut 6 bases from V and 7 bases from J; bases unmatched to any gene: 14. The CDR3 nucleotides are TGTGCCAGCAGACCAATTCCGGGACAGGGGATTATTGGCTACACCTTC. It translates to CASRPIPGQGIIGYTF.

This clone was counted only a few times. V and J are TRBV2 and TRBJ1-2, with D possibly matching TRBD1 (5 bases). Trimming took off 7 bases at V and 1 base at J, with 16 bases between the two ends. The CDR3 runs 15 residues. Germline V gene data show CDR1 as SNHLY and CDR2 as FYNNEI. The CDR3 reads CASTTVGGFNYGYTF. CDR3 in DNA: TGTGCCAGCACCACTGTGGGGGGTTTTAACTATGGCTACACCTTC.

The chain recombines TRBV7-9 with TRBJ1-2, with TRBD1 identical over 8 bases. The CDR3 runs to 15 residues. The trim removed 5 bases at V and 5 bases at J, leaving 10 bases unmatched. The germline gives CDR1 SEHNR, CDR2 FQNEAQ (reference sequence). The CDR3 is CASSPRGRGPYGYTF. In DNA, the CDR3 is TGTGCCAGCAGCCCCAGGGGCAGGGGGCCGTATGGCTACACCTTC. The complete variable domain, with remaining parts taken from reference TRBV7-9 and TRBJ1-2, reads DTGVSQNPRHKITKRGQNVTFRCDPISEHNRLYWYRQTLGQGPEFLTYFQNEAQLEKSRLLSDRFSAERPKGSFSTLEIQRTEQGDSAMYLCASSPRGRGPYGYTFGSGTRLTVV.

The chain recombines TRBV5-5 with TRBJ1-2; maybe TRBD1 (6 bases). Trimming took off 5 bases at V and 2 bases at J, with 16 bases between the two ends. The germline V gene has CDR1 SGHKS and CDR2 YYEKEE (reference sequence). The CDR3 has 15 residues. As DNA, the CDR3 is TGTGCCAGCAGGCTTACTCAGGGGAACAACTATGGCTACACCTTC. Encoded protein: CASRLTQGNNYGYTF. The full variable domain, rest sourced from reference TRBV5-5 and TRBJ1-2, is DAGVTQSPTHLIKTRGQQVTLRCSPISGHKSVSWYQQVLGQGPQFIFQYYEKEERGRGNFPDRFSARQFPNYSSELNVNALLLGDSALYLCASRLTQGNNYGYTFGSGTRLTVV.

The V call is TRBV7-9, the J call TRBJ1-1; a weak D match, TRBD1 (6 bases). CDR3 length: 16 amino acids. From germline, CDR1 is SEHNR and CDR2 FQNEAQ (reference sequence). The germline V and J ends were trimmed by 3 bases and 0 bases, with 14 bases remaining between them. The CDR3 is CASSFDRFKVNTEAFF. The CDR3 bases are TGTGCCAGCAGCTTTGACAGGTTCAAAGTGAACACTGAAGCTTTCTTT.

The chain carries TRBV27 and TRBJ1-5; D possibly corresponds to TRBD1 (6 bases). Trimming shortened V by 5 bases and J by 0 bases, and 8 bases separated the two germline ends. The CDR3 runs to 14 residues. The V gene's germline CDR1 is MNHEY and CDR2 SMNVEV (reference sequence). The CDR3 coding sequence is TGTGCCAGCAGTAAACAGGGTAGCAATCAGCCCCAGCATTTT. Protein sequence: CASSKQGSNQPQHF.

The chain combines TRBV3-1 (or the pseudogene TRBV3-2) with TRBJ1-1; TRBD1 is a possible D gene (5 bases). The germline V and J ends were trimmed by 6 bases and 6 bases, with 17 bases remaining between them. CDR3 length: 14 residues. Germline lookup yields CDR1 LGHDT and CDR2 YNNKEL (reference sequence). The DNA for the CDR3 is TGTGCCAGCAGGTCGACGGGGGAGGCTCCTGAAGCTTTCTTT. Translation: CASRSTGEAPEAFF.

This rearrangement joins TRBV5-1 to TRBJ1-3, with D possibly being TRBD1 (5 bases). V lost 3 bases, J lost 4 bases, and 11 bases lay in between. The CDR3 has 14 residues. In germline, CDR1 is SGHRS, CDR2 YFSETQ. CDR3 protein: CASSSTVLGNTIYF. DNA for the CDR3: TGCGCCAGCAGCTCGACAGTCCTGGGAAACACCATATATTTT.

The CDR3 loop reads CASSESGGRTDTQYF. The CDR3 DNA reads TGTGCCAGCAGCGAGTCCGGGGGTCGCACAGATACGCAGTATTTT. The rearrangement uses TRBV9 and TRBJ2-3; possibly TRBD2 for D (6 bases). V shed 3 bases and J shed 1 base, with 12 bases lying between them. The CDR3 consists of 15 residues. Germline V gene data show CDR1 as SGDLS and CDR2 as YYNGEE.

The rearrangement joins TRBV6-1 to TRBJ2-7; 9 nucleotides align to TRBD2. The trim removed 0 bases at V and 0 bases at J, leaving 12 bases unmatched. CDR1 is MNHNS, CDR2 SASEGT, per germline. CDR3 length equals 19 residues. In DNA, the CDR3 is TGTGCCAGCAGTGAAGCACAAGGACTAGCGATACTTAGCTCCTACGAGCAGTACTTC. Encoded protein: CASSEAQGLAILSSYEQYF.

The V call is TRBV7-9, the J call TRBJ2-5; TRBD1 matches at 9 bases. The V segment lost 10 bases and the J segment 5 bases; nucleotides outside the gene matches: 8. The CDR3 has 13 amino acids. The germline V gene has CDR1 SEHNR and CDR2 FQNEAQ (reference sequence). CDR3: CATLRDRGETQYF. CDR3 bases: TGTGCCACCCTCCGTGACAGGGGGGAGACCCAGTACTTC. Drawing the rest from reference TRBV7-9 and TRBJ2-5, the complete variable domain is DTGVSQNPRHKITKRGQNVTFRCDPISEHNRLYWYRQTLGQGPEFLTYFQNEAQLEKSRLLSDRFSAERPKGSFSTLEIQRTEQGDSAMYLCATLRDRGETQYFGPGTRLLVL.

The chain combines TRBV19 with TRBJ2-6; TRBD2 matches at 8 bases. Trimming removed 5 bases from V and 3 bases from J; junction bases left unmatched: 18. Germline V gene lookup returns CDR1 LNHDA and CDR2 SQIVND (reference sequence). This CDR3 is 20 amino acids long. The CDR3 DNA is TGTGCCAGTAGTTCTCGAATAGCGGGGATCTTAGGGGGTGGGGCCAACGTCCTGACTTTC. Translation: CASSSRIAGILGGGANVLTF.

A single count supports this clone. The chain uses TRBV12-5 and TRBJ1-1, with 7 bases matching TRBD1. J was trimmed by 4 bases and V by 4 bases; bases with no gene match: 6. The CDR3 spans 14 residues. In germline, CDR1 is LGHNT, CDR2 FRNRAP. Written as DNA, the CDR3 is TGTGCTAGTGGTTATCGACAGGGCGGCACTGAAGCTTTCTTT. Translating gives CASGYRQGGTEAFF. Filled out from reference TRBV12-5 and TRBJ1-1, the complete variable domain reads DARVTQTPRHKVTEMGQEVTMRCQPILGHNTVFWYRQTMMQGLELLAYFRNRAPLDDSGMPKDRFSAEMPDATLATLKIQPSEPRDSAVYFCASGYRQGGTEAFFGQGTRLTVV.

The V call is TRBV10-3, the J call TRBJ2-3; TRBD1 agrees at 10 bases. CDR3 length equals 18 residues. CDR1 is ENHRY and CDR2 is SYGVKD in the germline V gene. Losses at the gene ends were 3 bases for V and 6 bases for J; bases not matched to a gene: 15. The CDR3 loop is CAISEPSGRDRGADTQYF. CDR3 bases: TGTGCCATCAGTGAACCGTCCGGTCGGGACAGGGGCGCCGATACGCAGTATTTT.

This chain joins TRBV29-1 and TRBJ1-2; a weak D match, TRBD1 (5 bases). Germline CDR1 is SQVTM and CDR2 is ANQGSEA. This CDR3 is 17 amino acids long. V lost 5 bases and J lost 6, with 28 bases in between. The CDR3 nucleotides read TGCAGCGTTCTCACCTTCTCTTCCGACAGAATTGGGGATGGCTACACCTTC. Translating gives CSVLTFSSDRIGDGYTF.

The chain links TRBV24-1 to TRBJ1-1; tentatively, D is TRBD1 (5 bases). Germline values: CDR1 KGHDR, CDR2 SFDVKD. The V end lost 4 bases, the J end lost 8 bases, and 19 bases lay between the germline ends. This CDR3 spans 15 amino acids. CDR3 sequence (DNA): TGTGCCACCAGTGACCGGGGGACGGGAAAATCCGAAGCTTTCTTT. It specifies CATSDRGTGKSEAFF.

This rearrangement joins TRBV6-5 to TRBJ1-6; D may be TRBD1 (5 bases). The ends were cut back, 4 bases at V and 6 bases at J, with 7 bases in the middle. CDR3 length: 13 residues. Per the germline V gene, CDR1 is MNHEY and CDR2 is SVGAGI. In DNA, the CDR3 is TGTGCCAGCAGTTCAGGGTTTAATTCACCCCTCCACTTT. It codes for CASSSGFNSPLHF.

This rearrangement joins TRBV18 to TRBJ1-1; 9 positions match TRBD1. Germline CDR1 reads KGHSH; CDR2 reads LQKENI. CDR3 length: 14 amino acids. With V trimmed by 4 bases and J by 4 bases, 4 bases remained unmatched. The CDR3 coding sequence is TGTGCCAGCTCACAGGGACAGGGAGGCACTGAAGCTTTCTTT. Translated: CASSQGQGGTEAFF. The full variable domain, its missing parts supplied by reference TRBV18 and TRBJ1-1, is NAGVMQNPRHLVRRRGQEARLRCSPMKGHSHVYWYRQLPEEGLKFMVYLQKENIIDESGMPKERFSAEFPKEGPSILRIQQVVRGDSAAYFCASSQGQGGTEAFFGQGTRLTVV.

This rearrangement joins TRBV5-1 to TRBJ2-7, with 10 nucleotides matching TRBD1. The CDR3 runs 14 residues. J gave up 5 bases and V 4 bases, and 6 bases lay outside the gene matches. CDR1 SGHRS and CDR2 YFSETQ come from the germline V gene. For the CDR3, the DNA is TGCGCCAGCAGCCCGGGACAGGGGATCCACGAGCAGTACTTC. This encodes CASSPGQGIHEQYF.

This sequence joins TRBV7-8 and TRBJ2-5, with a possible D match to TRBD2 (6 bases). Germline CDR1 SGHVS, CDR2 FQNEAQ. The CDR3 is made up of 13 amino acids. V was shortened by 5 bases and J by 4 bases, with 11 bases between the two germline ends. CDR3 nucleotide sequence: TGTGCCAGCAGCCCCGGGACTCCAGAGACCCAGTACTTC. It codes for CASSPGTPETQYF. Full variable domain (remainder filled in from reference TRBV7-8 and TRBJ2-5): GAGVSQSPRYKVAKRGQDVALRCDPISGHVSLFWYQQALGQGPEFLTYFQNEAQLDKSGLPSDRFFAERPEGSVSTLKIQRTQQEDSAVYLCASSPGTPETQYFGPGTRLLVL.

V usage is TRBV19 and J usage is TRBJ1-6; 7 bases map to TRBD1. The CDR3 is 14 residues long. Trimming took 3 bases from V and 4 from J; bases not matched to a gene: 0. Germline CDR1 and CDR2: LNHDA and SQIVND (reference sequence). The CDR3 nucleotides read TGTGCCAGTAGTATGGGACAGTATAATTCACCCCTCCACTTT. Amino acids: CASSMGQYNSPLHF.

The chain carries TRBV6-1 and TRBJ2-1; 9 bases are a match to TRBD2. V trimming: 0 bases; J trimming: 6 bases; junction bases outside the gene matches: 6. Germline-derived CDR1 and CDR2 are MNHNS and SASEGT. The CDR3 sequence is 16 residues long. CDR3 DNA: TGTGCCAGCAGTGAAGCTGATCTAGCGGGGTCCAATGAGCAGTTCTTC. Amino acid sequence: CASSEADLAGSNEQFF.

The rearrangement uses TRBV5-5 and TRBJ1-1; TRBD1 agrees at 8 bases. Unmatched junction bases numbered 5, after V lost 3 bases and J lost 4 bases. This CDR3 has 14 residues. Germline V lookup: CDR1 SGHKS, CDR2 YYEKEE (reference sequence). CDR3 sequence: CASSSATGVTEAFF. CDR3 in DNA: TGTGCCAGCAGCTCCGCGACAGGGGTCACTGAAGCTTTCTTT.

This chain joins TRBV21-1 and TRBJ2-5; the listed D gene, TRBD1, was not tested against the DNA. TRBV21-1 is given as a pseudogene. The CDR3 is 13 residues long. The CDR3, as DNA: TGTGCCAGCAGCGGACAGGGTGAAGAGACCCAGTACTTC. The encoded protein is CASSGQGEETQYF.